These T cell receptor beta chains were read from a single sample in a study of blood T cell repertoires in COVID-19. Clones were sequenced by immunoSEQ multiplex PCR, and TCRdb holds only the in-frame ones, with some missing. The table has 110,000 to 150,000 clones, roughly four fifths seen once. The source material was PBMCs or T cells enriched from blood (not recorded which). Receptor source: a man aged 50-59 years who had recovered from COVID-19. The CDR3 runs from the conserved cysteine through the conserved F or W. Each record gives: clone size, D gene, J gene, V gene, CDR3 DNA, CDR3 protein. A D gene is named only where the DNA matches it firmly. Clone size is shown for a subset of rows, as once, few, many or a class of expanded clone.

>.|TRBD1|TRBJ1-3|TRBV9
TGTGCCAGCAGCGTATCAAAGTCGGGACAGGCCTCGTCCTCTGGAAACACCATATATTTT
CASSVSKSGQASSSGNTIYF
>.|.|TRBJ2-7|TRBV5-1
TGCGCCAGCAGCTTTCAGGGATTAGGTTACGAGCAGTACTTC
CASSFQGLGYEQYF
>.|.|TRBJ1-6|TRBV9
TGTGCCAGCAGCGCCTATGACACAGGGACCTTTAATTCACCCCTCCACTTT
CASSAYDTGTFNSPLHF
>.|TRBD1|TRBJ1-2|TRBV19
TGTGCCAGTAGTACTCCAGGGACAGGTAGCTATGGCTACACCTTC
CASSTPGTGSYGYTF
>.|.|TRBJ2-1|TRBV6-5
TGTGCCAGCAGCACCCAGGGGTACTACAATGAGCAGTTCTTC
CASSTQGYYNEQFF
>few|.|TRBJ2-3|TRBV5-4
TGTGCCAGCAGCTTGAAGTCGGGAGCAGATACGCAGTATTTT
CASSLKSGADTQYF
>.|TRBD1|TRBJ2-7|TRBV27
TGTGCCAGCAGTTTAAGCAGGGGGCGGTACGAGCAGTACTTC
CASSLSRGRYEQYF
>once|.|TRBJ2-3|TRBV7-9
TGTGCCAACCAGCGGCCGAGCACAGATACGCAGTATTTT
CANQRPSTDTQYF
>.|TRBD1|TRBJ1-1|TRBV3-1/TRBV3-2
TGTGCCAGCAGACGGGACAGGGGGCGAACTGAAGCTTTCTTT
CASRRDRGRTEAFF
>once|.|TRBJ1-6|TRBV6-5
TGTGCCAGCAGTTACACACAGGGAGATTCACCCCTCCACTTT
CASSYTQGDSPLHF
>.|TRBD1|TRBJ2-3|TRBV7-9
TGTGCCAGCAGCTTGATGGGGACAGGGGCCACAGATACGCAGTATTTT
CASSLMGTGATDTQYF
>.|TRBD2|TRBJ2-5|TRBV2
TGTGCCAGCAGTGACGCGGGGGTCGAGACCCAGTACTTC
CASSDAGVETQYF
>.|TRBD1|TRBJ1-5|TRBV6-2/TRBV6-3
TGTGCCAGCAGTTACGGGACAGCGGCCCTGAGCAATCAGCCCCAGCATTTT
CASSYGTAALSNQPQHF
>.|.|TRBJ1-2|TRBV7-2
TGTGCCAGCAGCAAGCCCGAATTCTATGGCTACACCTTC
CASSKPEFYGYTF
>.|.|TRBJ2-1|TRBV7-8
TGTGCCAGCAGCCCGCGGGCCAGGGGCGGCAATGAGCAGTTCTTC
CASSPRARGGNEQFF
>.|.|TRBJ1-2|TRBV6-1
TGTGCCAGCATCAACGCGGCTGTTATCAACTATGGCTACACCTTC
CASINAAVINYGYTF
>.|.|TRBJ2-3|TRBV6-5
TGTGCCAGCCGCGATAGAGGGGCGGGGACAGATACGCAGTATTTT
CASRDRGAGTDTQYF
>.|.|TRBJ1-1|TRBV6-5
TGTGCCAGCAAGGGCGGGTCTGAAGCTTTCTTT
CASKGGSEAFF
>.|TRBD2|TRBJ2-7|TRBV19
TGTGCCAGCGAGGGACTAGCGTACTACGAGCAGTACTTC
CASEGLAYYEQYF
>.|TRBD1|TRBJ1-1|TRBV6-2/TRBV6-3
TGTGCCAGCAGTACGGGACAGGGGGCGAGAACTGAAGCTTTCTTT
CASSTGQGARTEAFF
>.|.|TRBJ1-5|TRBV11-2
TGTGCCAGCAGCTTGAGTCGCAATCAGCCCCAGCATTTT
CASSLSRNQPQHF
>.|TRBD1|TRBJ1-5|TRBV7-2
TGTGCCAGCAACGGACAGGTTGAGGAACCCCAGCATTTT
CASNGQVEEPQHF
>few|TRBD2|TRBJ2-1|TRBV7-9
TGTGCCTCAGAGCGGGGACGGGCTGGAGAGCAGTTCTTC
CASERGRAGEQFF
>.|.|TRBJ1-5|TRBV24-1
TGTGCCACCAGTGATCCGGACAGCAGCGGGCCCCAGCATTTT
CATSDPDSSGPQHF
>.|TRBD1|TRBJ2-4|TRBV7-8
TGTGCCAGCAGCCCTTTACCAACGGGACAGGGGAAAGGAGACATTCAGTACTTC
CASSPLPTGQGKGDIQYF
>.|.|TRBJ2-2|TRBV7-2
TGTGCCAGCACCCCGACTTGGGTGAGCGGGGAGCTGTTTTTT
CASTPTWVSGELFF
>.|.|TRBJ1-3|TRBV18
TGTGCCAGCTCACCGAGTCCCATCTCTGGAAACACCATATATTTT
CASSPSPISGNTIYF
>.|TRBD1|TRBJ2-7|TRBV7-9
TGTGCCAGCAGCATCGACAGGGACTCCTACGAGCAGTACTTC
CASSIDRDSYEQYF
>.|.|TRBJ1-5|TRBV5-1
TGCGCCAGCAGCTTGGCTGCTAACTCTACCCAACAGCCCCAGCATTTT
CASSLAANSTQQPQHF
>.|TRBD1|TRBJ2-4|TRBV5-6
TGTGCCAGCAGCCGGGACAGGTTAGCCAAAAACATTCAGTACTTC
CASSRDRLAKNIQYF
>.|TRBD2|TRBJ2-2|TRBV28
TGTGCCAGCAGTTTACCCTATCGGCGGGGGAACTACACCGGGGAGCTGTTTTTT
CASSLPYRRGNYTGELFF
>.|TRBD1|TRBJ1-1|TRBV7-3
TGTGCCAGCAGCCTAACCGGGACAGGGAACACTGAAGCTTTCTTT
CASSLTGTGNTEAFF
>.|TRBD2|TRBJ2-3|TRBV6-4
TGTGCCAGCAGTGACTCATCTAGCGGGGGCGCAGATACGCAGTATTTT
CASSDSSSGGADTQYF
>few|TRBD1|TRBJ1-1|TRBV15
TGTGCCACCAGCAGGGACAGGGACACTGAAGCTTTCTTT
CATSRDRDTEAFF
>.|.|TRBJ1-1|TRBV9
TGTGCCAGCAGCGCGGGTGGAGGAACTGAAGCTTTCTTT
CASSAGGGTEAFF
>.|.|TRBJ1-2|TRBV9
TGTGCCAGCAGCCCCCAGGGTGGTAACTATGGCTACACCTTC
CASSPQGGNYGYTF